This record looks at one TCR beta chain sequence and its context. Trimming pared 4 bases from V and 4 bases from J, leaving 11 bases between. Germline V gives CDR1 MGHRA, CDR2 YSYEKL. The CDR3 is made up of 13 amino acids. The sample is drawn from a study of CD8+ T cells in alopecia areata. Following extraction, RNA underwent reverse transcription to cDNA, which served as the sequencing template. Sequencing was performed with immunoSEQ multiplex PCR; in TCRdb, only in-frame clones are kept and a portion is missing. The table shows about 110,000 clones, with 59% occurring only once. The sample consisted of CD8+ T cells sorted from blood. This receptor was obtained from a human donor in good health. This chain uses TRBV4-1 with TRBJ2-7; D is unresolved. CDR3 region: CASSPPGDYEQYF. The CDR3 nucleotides are TGCGCCAGCAGCCCTCCAGGTGATTACGAGCAGTACTTC.